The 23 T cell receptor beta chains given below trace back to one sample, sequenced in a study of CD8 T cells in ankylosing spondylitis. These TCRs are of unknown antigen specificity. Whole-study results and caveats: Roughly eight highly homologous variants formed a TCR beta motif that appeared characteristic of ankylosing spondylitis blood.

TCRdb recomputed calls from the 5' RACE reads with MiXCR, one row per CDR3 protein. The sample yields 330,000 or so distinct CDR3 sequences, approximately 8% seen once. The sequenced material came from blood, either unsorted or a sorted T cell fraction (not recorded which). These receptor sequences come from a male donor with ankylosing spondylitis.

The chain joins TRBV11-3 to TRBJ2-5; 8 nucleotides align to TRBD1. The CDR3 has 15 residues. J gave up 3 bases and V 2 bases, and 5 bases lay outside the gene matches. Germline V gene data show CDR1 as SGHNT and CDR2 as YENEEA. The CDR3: CASSLMGQEEETQYF. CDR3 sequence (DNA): TGTGCCAGCAGCTTAATGGGACAGGAAGAAGAGACCCAGTACTTC.

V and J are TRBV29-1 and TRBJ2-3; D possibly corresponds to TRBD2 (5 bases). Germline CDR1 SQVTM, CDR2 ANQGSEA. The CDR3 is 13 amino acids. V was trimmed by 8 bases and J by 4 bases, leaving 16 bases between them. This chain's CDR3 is CSPALSESDTQYF. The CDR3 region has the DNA TGCAGCCCGGCCCTTAGCGAGTCAGATACGCAGTATTTT.

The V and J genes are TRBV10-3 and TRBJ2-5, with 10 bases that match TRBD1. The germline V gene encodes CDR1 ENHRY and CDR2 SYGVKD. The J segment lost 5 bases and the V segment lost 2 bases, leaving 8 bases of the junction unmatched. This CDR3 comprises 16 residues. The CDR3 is CAISEAKTGGAETQYF. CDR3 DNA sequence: TGTGCCATCAGTGAGGCCAAGACAGGGGGCGCGGAGACCCAGTACTTC.

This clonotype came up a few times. CDR3 sequence reads: CASSSPFEKLFF. DNA for the CDR3: TGTGCCAGCAGTTCTCCCTTTGAAAAACTGTTTTTT. This sequence joins TRBV28 and TRBJ1-4, with D unclear. Looked up from germline, CDR1 is MDHEN and CDR2 is SYDVKM. This CDR3 is built from 12 residues. V was clipped by 4 bases and J by 7 bases, with 7 bases between them.

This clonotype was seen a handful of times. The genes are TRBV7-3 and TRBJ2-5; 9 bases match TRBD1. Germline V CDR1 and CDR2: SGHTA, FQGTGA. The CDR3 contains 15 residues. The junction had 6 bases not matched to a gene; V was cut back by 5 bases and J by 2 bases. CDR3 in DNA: TGTGCCAGCAGCGACACAGGGGGCCTTCAAGAGACCCAGTACTTC. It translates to CASSDTGGLQETQYF.

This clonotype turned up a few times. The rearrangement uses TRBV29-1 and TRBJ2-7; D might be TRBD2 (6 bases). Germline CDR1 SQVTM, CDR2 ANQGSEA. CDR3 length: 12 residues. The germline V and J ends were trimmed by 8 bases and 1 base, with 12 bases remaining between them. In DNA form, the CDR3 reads TGCAGCTTCGCAGGGAGGTCCTACGAGCAGTACTTC. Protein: CSFAGRSYEQYF.

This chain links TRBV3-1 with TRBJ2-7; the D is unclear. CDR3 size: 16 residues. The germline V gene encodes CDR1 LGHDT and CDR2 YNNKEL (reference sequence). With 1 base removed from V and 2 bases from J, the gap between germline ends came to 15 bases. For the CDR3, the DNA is TGTGCCAGCAGCCAAGGGTGGGCAGGTGGTACCTACGAGCAGTACTTC. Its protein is CASSQGWAGGTYEQYF.

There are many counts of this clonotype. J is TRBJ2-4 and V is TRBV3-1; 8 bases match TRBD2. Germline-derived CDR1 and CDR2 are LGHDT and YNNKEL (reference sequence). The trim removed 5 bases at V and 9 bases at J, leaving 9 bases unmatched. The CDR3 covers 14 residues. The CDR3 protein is CASSEGTSGFIQYF. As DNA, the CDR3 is TGTGCCAGCAGCGAGGGGACTAGTGGTTTCATTCAGTACTTC.

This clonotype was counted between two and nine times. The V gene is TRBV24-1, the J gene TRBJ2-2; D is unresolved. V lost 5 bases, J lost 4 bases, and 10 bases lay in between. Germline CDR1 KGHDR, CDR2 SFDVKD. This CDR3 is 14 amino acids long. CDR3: CATSVSESTGELFF. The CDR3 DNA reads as TGTGCCACCAGTGTATCAGAGAGCACCGGGGAGCTGTTTTTT.

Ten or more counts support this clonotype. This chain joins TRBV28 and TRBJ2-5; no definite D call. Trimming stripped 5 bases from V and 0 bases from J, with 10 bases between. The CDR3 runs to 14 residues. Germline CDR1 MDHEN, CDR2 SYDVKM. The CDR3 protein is CASSNPEYQETQYF. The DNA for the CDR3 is TGTGCCAGCAGTAACCCGGAGTACCAAGAGACCCAGTACTTC.

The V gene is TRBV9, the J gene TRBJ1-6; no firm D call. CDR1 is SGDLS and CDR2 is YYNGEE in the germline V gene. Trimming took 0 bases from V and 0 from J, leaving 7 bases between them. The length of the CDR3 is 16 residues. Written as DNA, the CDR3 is TGTGCCAGCAGCGTAGGAACGAGCTCCTATAATTCACCCCTCCACTTT. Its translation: CASSVGTSSYNSPLHF.

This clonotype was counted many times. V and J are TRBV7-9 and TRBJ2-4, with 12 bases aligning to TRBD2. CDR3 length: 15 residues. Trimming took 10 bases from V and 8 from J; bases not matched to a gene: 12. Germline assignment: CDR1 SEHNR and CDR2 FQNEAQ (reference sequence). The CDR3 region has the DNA TGTGCCATATCTAGCGGGGGGGATTTCGAGGACATTCAGTACTTC. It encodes CAISSGGDFEDIQYF.

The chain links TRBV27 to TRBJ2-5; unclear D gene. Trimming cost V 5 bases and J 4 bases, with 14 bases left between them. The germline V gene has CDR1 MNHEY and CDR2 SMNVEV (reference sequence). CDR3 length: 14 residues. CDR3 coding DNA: TGTGCCAGCAGTGGCCTAGAGGCCAGAGAGACCCAGTACTTC. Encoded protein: CASSGLEARETQYF.

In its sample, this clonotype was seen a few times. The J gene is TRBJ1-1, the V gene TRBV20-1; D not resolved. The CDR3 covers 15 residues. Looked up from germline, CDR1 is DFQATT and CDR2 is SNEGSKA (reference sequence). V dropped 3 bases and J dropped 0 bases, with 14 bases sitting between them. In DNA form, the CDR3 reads TGCAGTGCTAGGAAGGCGGCAGTCATGAACACTGAAGCTTTCTTT. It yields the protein CSARKAAVMNTEAFF.

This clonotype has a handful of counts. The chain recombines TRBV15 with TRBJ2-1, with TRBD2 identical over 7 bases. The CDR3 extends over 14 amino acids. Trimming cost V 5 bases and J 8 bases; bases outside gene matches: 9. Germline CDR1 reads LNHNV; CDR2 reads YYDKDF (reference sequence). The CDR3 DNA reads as TGTGCCACCAGCCGTTGGGGAGGGCCTTATGAGCAGTTCTTC. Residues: CATSRWGGPYEQFF. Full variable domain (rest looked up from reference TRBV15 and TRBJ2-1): DAMVIQNPRYQVTQFGKPVTLSCSQTLNHNVMYWYQQKSSQAPKLLFHYYDKDFNNEADTPDNFQSRRPNTSFCFLDIRSPGLGDTAMYLCATSRWGGPYEQFFGPGTRLTVL.

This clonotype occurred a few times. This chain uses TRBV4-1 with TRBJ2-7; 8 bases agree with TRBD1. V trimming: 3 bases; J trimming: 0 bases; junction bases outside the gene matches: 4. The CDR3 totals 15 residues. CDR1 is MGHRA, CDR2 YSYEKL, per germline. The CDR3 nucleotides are TGCGCCAGCAGCCACCTTGACAGGGGCTCCTACGAGCAGTACTTC. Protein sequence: CASSHLDRGSYEQYF.

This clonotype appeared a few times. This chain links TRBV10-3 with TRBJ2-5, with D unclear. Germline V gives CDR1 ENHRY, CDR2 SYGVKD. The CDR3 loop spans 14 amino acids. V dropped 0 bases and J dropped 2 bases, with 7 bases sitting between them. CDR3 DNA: TGTGCCATCAGTGAGTCTTGGGGACAAGAGACCCAGTACTTC. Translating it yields CAISESWGQETQYF.

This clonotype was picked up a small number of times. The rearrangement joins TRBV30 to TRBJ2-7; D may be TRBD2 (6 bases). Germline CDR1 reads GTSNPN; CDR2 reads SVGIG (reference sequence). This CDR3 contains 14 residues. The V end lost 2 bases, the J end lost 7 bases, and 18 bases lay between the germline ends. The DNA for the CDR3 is TGTGCCTGGAGTTCGCGTCCCGGGACTCGGGAGCAGTACTTC. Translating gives CAWSSRPGTREQYF.

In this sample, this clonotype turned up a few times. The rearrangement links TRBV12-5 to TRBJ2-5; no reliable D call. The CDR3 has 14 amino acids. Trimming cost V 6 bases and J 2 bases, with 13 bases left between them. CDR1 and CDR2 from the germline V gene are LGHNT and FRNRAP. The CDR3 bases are TGTGCTAGTGGCCAACCCTGGTGGCAAGAGACCCAGTACTTC. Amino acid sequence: CASGQPWWQETQYF.

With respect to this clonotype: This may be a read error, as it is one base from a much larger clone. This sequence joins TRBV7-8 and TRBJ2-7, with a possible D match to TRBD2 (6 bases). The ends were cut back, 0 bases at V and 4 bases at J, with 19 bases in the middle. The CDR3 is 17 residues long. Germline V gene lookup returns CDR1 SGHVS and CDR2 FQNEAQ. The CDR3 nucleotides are TGTGCCAGCAGCTTAGCAGGATCTAGCGCCTATACGTACGAGCAGTACTTC. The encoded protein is CASSLAGSSAYTYEQYF.

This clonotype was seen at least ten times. CDR3 nucleotide sequence: TGTGCCAGCAGCTTAGAGTCCAGGGTAAGGTACGAGCAGTACTTC. Its translation is CASSLESRVRYEQYF. This rearrangement joins TRBV7-2 to TRBJ2-7, with D maybe TRBD1 (5 bases). CDR3 length: 15 residues. Germline V gene sequence: CDR1 SGHTA, CDR2 FQGNSA. V was pared by 1 base and J by 4 bases, with 14 bases between.

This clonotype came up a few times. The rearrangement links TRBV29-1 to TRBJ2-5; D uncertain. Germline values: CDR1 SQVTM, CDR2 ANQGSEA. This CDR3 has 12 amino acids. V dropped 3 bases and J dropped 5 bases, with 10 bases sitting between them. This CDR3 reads CSVDDIGETQYF. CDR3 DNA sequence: TGCAGCGTTGACGACATAGGGGAGACCCAGTACTTC.

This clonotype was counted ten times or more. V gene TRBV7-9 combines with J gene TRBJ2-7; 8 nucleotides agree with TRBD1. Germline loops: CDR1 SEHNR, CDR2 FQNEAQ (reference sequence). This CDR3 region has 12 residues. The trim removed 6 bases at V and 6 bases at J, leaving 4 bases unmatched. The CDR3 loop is CASRTGGSEQYF. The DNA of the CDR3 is TGTGCCAGCAGAACAGGGGGATCCGAGCAGTACTTC.